This T cell receptor beta chain derives from a study of blood T cell repertoires in COVID-19. The ends were cut back, 5 bases at V and 4 bases at J, with 18 bases in the middle. Germline CDR1 reads SGHVS; CDR2 reads FQNEAQ. The CDR3 contains 15 residues. In the authors' methods: Estimation of nucleated cell counts relied on the amplification of reference gene primers. The repertoire was sequenced with immunoSEQ multiplex PCR; TCRdb's copy has only in-frame clones and lacks some. D and trimming were read from the DNA, whereas the V and J calls and clone size are those reported in that table. The table lists 310,000 or so clones, roughly 89% of them singletons. Clinical history as reported by participants underpinned cohort assignment.

The clonotype comes from a woman aged 40 to 50 who had recovered from COVID-19. Input material: PBMCs or T cells enriched from blood (not recorded which). The chain recombines TRBV7-8 with TRBJ2-7; tentative D call: TRBD1 (8 bases). The CDR3 loop reads CASSVNRGGEYEQYF. CDR3 nucleotide sequence: TGTGCCAGCAGCGTTAACAGGGGGGGGGAGTACGAGCAGTACTTC.